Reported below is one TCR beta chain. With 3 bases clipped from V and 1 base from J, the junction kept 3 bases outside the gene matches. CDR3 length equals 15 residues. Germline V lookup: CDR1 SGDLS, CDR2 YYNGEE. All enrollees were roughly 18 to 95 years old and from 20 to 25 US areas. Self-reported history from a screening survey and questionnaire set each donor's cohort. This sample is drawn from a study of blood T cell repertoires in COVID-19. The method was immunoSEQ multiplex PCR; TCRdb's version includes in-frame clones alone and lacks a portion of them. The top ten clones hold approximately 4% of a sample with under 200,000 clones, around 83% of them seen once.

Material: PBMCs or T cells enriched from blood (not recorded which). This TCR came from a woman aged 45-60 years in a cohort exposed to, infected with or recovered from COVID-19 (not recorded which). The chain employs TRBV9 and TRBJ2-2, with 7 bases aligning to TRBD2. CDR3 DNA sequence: TGTGCCAGCAGCGCCCGGGGGGAGAACACCGGGGAGCTGTTTTTT. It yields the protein CASSARGENTGELFF.